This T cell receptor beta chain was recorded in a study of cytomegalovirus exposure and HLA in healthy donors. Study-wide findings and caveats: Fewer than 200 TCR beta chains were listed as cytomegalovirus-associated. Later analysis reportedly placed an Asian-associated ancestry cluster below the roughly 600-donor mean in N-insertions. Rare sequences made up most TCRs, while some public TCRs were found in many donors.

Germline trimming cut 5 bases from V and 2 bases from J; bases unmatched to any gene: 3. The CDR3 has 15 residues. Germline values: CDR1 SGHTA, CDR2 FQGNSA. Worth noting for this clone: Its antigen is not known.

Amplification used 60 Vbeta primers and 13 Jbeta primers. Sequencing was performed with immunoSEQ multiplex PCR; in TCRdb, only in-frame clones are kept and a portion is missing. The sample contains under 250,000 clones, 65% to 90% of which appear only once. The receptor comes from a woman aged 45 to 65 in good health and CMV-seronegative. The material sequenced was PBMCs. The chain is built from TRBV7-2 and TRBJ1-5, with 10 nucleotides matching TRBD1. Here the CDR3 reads CASSTGTGGNQPQHF. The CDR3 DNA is TGTGCCAGCAGCACCGGGACAGGGGGCAATCAGCCCCAGCATTTT. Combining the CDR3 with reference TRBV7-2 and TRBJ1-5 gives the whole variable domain GAGVSQSPSNKVTEKGKDVELRCDPISGHTALYWYRQSLGQGLEFLIYFQGNSAPDKSGLPSDRFSAERTGGSVSTLTIQRTQQEDSAVYLCASSTGTGGNQPQHFGDGTRLSIL.